The 28 T cell receptor beta chains in this list originate from one sample, sequenced in a study of blood T cell repertoires in COVID-19. Generated by immunoSEQ multiplex PCR, the TCRdb table keeps only in-frame clones and is missing some. Of around 200,000 clones listed, 85% to 90% are singletons. The sample taken for sequencing was peripheral blood. All receptors come from a middle-aged man with acute or convalescent COVID-19.

V is TRBV11-1 and J is TRBJ2-1, with a weak D call TRBD2 (6 bases). Trimming cost V 6 bases and J 4 bases, with 13 bases left between them. The germline V gene has CDR1 SGHAT and CDR2 FQDESV (reference sequence). This CDR3 has 14 amino acids. The CDR3 region is CASSPGVMYNEQFF. Written as DNA, the CDR3 is TGTGCCAGCAGTCCGGGGGTGATGTACAATGAGCAGTTCTTC.

This clone came up once. The CDR3 loop reads CSVEGEIRGSSYEQYF. The CDR3 DNA reads TGCAGCGTTGAAGGGGAGATTAGGGGGAGCTCCTACGAGCAGTACTTC. The chain carries TRBV29-1 and TRBJ2-7, with D possibly being TRBD1 (6 bases). Looked up from germline, CDR1 is SQVTM and CDR2 is ANQGSEA. Trimming left V 1 base short and J 0 bases short, with 16 bases between. The CDR3 loop spans 16 amino acids.

This chain uses TRBV6-5 with TRBJ1-6, with D perhaps matching TRBD1 (6 bases). Per germline, CDR1 MNHEY and CDR2 SVGAGI. The CDR3 consists of 15 residues. Trimming stripped 7 bases from V and 6 bases from J, with 16 bases between. As DNA, the CDR3 is TGTGCCAGCACCCCTGTGGGGGGGCCTAATTCACCCCTCCACTTT. Amino acids: CASTPVGGPNSPLHF.

The V call is TRBV7-2, the J call TRBJ1-5; possibly TRBD1 for D (6 bases). CDR3 size: 17 residues. V lost 1 base and J lost 1, with 14 bases in between. The germline CDR1 and CDR2 sequences are SGHTA and FQGNSA. The CDR3 nucleotides read TGTGCCAGCAGCTTAGGCACAGGGAAAGGGAGCAATCAGCCCCAGCATTTT. Protein sequence: CASSLGTGKGSNQPQHF.

This chain joins TRBV2 and TRBJ2-7, with D possibly being TRBD2 (6 bases). Germline CDR1 and CDR2: SNHLY and FYNNEI. Trimming stripped 8 bases from V and 0 bases from J, with 17 bases between. The CDR3 extends over 15 amino acids. The CDR3 bases are TGTGCCAGCTATACCGGGACTTCCTACTCCTACGAGCAGTACTTC. This encodes CASYTGTSYSYEQYF.

This sequence joins TRBV7-9 and TRBJ1-3, with 8 nucleotides matching TRBD1. The CDR3 covers 15 residues. The germline CDR1 and CDR2 sequences are SEHNR and FQNEAQ (reference sequence). V lost 5 bases and J lost 1; bases outside the gene matches: 4. The CDR3 DNA follows: TGTGCCAGCAGCCCAGGGGGCCGGTCTGGAAACACCATATATTTT. Residues: CASSPGGRSGNTIYF.

V usage is TRBV6-5 and J usage is TRBJ1-4; TRBD1 is a possible D gene (6 bases). CDR1 is MNHEY, CDR2 SVGAGI, per germline. Trimming cost V 7 bases and J 3 bases, with 12 bases left between them. The CDR3 extends over 14 amino acids. The CDR3 sequence: CASTQGSANEKLFF. The DNA for the CDR3 is TGTGCCAGCACCCAGGGGTCAGCTAATGAAAAACTGTTTTTT.

This clone appeared a single time. The chain combines TRBV12-3 or TRBV12-4 with TRBJ1-5; D is possibly TRBD1 (6 bases). V was cut by 5 bases and J by 5 bases, with 10 bases left in between. This CDR3 spans 13 amino acids. The chain's CDR3 is CASSRQVDQPQHF. The DNA for the CDR3 is TGTGCCAGCAGTCGACAGGTAGATCAGCCCCAGCATTTT.

The chain uses TRBV18 and TRBJ1-1; weak D call: TRBD1 (5 bases). CDR1 and CDR2 (germline): KGHSH, LQKENI. This CDR3 region has 16 residues. The V end was cut by 5 bases, the J end by 0 bases, with 16 bases between. The CDR3 spells CASSSGGQGMNTEAFF. The CDR3 DNA sequence: TGTGCCAGCTCATCCGGCGGTCAGGGAATGAACACTGAAGCTTTCTTT.

V usage is TRBV29-1 and J usage is TRBJ2-2; 8 nucleotides match TRBD1. Germline V gene data show CDR1 as SQVTM and CDR2 as ANQGSEA. V lost 6 bases and J lost 5; bases outside the gene matches: 5. The CDR3 sequence is 13 residues long. CDR3 in amino acids: CSVGDRTTGELFF. In DNA form, the CDR3 reads TGCAGCGTGGGGGACAGGACAACCGGGGAGCTGTTTTTT.

J is TRBJ2-7 and V is TRBV18, with TRBD2 matching over 13 bases. J lost 5 bases, V lost 2 bases, and 12 bases had no gene match. Germline V gives CDR1 KGHSH, CDR2 LQKENI. The CDR3 length is 18 residues. The CDR3 sequence is CASSPWVTSGGADDEQYF. CDR3 nucleotide sequence: TGTGCCAGCTCACCATGGGTTACTAGCGGGGGGGCTGACGACGAGCAGTACTTC.

This clone turned up a few times. The genes are TRBV6-1 and TRBJ1-3, with 9 bases identical to TRBD1. V gave up 1 base and J gave up 2 bases; unmatched junction bases: 0. From germline, CDR1 is MNHNS and CDR2 SASEGT. The CDR3 is 15 residues long. In DNA form, the CDR3 reads TGTGCCAGCAGTGAAGGGACAGGGGCTGGAAACACCATATATTTT. It encodes CASSEGTGAGNTIYF.

The V call is TRBV19, the J call TRBJ1-5; D might be TRBD1 (5 bases). This CDR3 region has 14 residues. The germline gives CDR1 LNHDA, CDR2 SQIVND (reference sequence). Trimming took off 6 bases at V and 4 bases at J, with 13 bases between the two ends. This CDR3 is CASSGAGDNQPQHF. DNA of the CDR3: TGTGCCAGTAGCGGGGCGGGAGATAATCAGCCCCAGCATTTT.

This chain connects TRBV2 to TRBJ1-4, with D uncertain. The CDR3 totals 15 residues. V lost 8 bases, J lost 0 bases, and 13 bases lay in between. Germline V gene lookup returns CDR1 SNHLY and CDR2 FYNNEI. The DNA for the CDR3 is TGTGCCAGCGAGGCGGCCCCTGCAACTAATGAAAAACTGTTTTTT. Translating it yields CASEAAPATNEKLFF. The whole variable domain, filled in from reference TRBV2 and TRBJ1-4, reads EPEVTQTPSHQVTQMGQEVILRCVPISNHLYFYWYRQILGQKVEFLVSFYNNEISEKSEIFDDQFSVERPDGSNFTLKIRSTKLEDSAMYFCASEAAPATNEKLFFGSGTQLSVL.

The chain is built from TRBV7-9 and TRBJ2-7; 9 bases align to TRBD1. This CDR3 region has 15 residues. After removal of 8 bases from V and 2 bases from J, the junction contained 10 bases not matched to a gene. CDR1 is SEHNR, CDR2 FQNEAQ, per germline (reference sequence). CDR3 loop: CASLKGGQGPYEQYF. The DNA of the CDR3 is TGTGCCAGCCTCAAGGGGGGACAGGGCCCCTACGAGCAGTACTTC.

The genes are TRBV18 and TRBJ1-1, with D maybe TRBD1 (5 bases). V lost 5 bases, J lost 1 base, and 11 bases lay in between. From germline, CDR1 is KGHSH and CDR2 LQKENI. This CDR3 is 14 amino acids long. CDR3 region: CASSTTGQNTEAFF. DNA of the CDR3: TGTGCCAGCTCAACAACCGGACAGAACACTGAAGCTTTCTTT.

The chain uses TRBV27 and TRBJ2-7, with D possibly matching TRBD1 (6 bases). The CDR3 contains 15 residues. V dropped 2 bases and J dropped 3 bases, with 14 bases sitting between them. Looked up from germline, CDR1 is MNHEY and CDR2 is SMNVEV (reference sequence). The CDR3 reads CASSLSTGSVYEQYF. CDR3 nucleotides: TGTGCCAGCAGTTTAAGCACAGGGTCGGTCTACGAGCAGTACTTC.

This clone has a handful of counts. The J gene is TRBJ1-5, the V gene TRBV2, with D perhaps matching TRBD1 (6 bases). The V gene's germline CDR1 is SNHLY and CDR2 FYNNEI. The length of the CDR3 is 14 residues. The V gene lost 6 bases and the J gene lost 0 bases, with 9 bases spanning the gap. In DNA, the CDR3 is TGTGCCAGCAGCACAGGGTATAGCAATCAGCCCCAGCATTTT. Amino acids: CASSTGYSNQPQHF.

This clone was found once. For the CDR3, the DNA is TGTGCCAGCAGCGTAGGAACTAGCGGGTCCTACGAGCAGTACTTC. It yields the protein CASSVGTSGSYEQYF. This chain links TRBV9 with TRBJ2-7, with 9 bases lining up with TRBD2. Trimming removed 0 bases from V and 1 base from J; junction bases left unmatched: 2. Germline CDR1 is SGDLS and CDR2 is YYNGEE. This CDR3 region has 15 residues.

J is TRBJ1-1 and V is TRBV5-5, with TRBD1 identical over 9 bases. V was clipped by 3 bases and J by 4 bases; unmatched bases: 7. Germline loops: CDR1 SGHKS, CDR2 YYEKEE (reference sequence). This CDR3 spans 15 amino acids. CDR3 amino acids: CASSWMGQGTTEAFF. The CDR3, as DNA: TGTGCCAGCAGCTGGATGGGACAGGGAACCACTGAAGCTTTCTTT.

This chain links TRBV13 with TRBJ1-1; D may be TRBD1 (5 bases). This CDR3 is built from 17 residues. With 1 base removed from V and 0 bases from J, the gap between germline ends came to 15 bases. CDR1 is PRHDT, CDR2 FYEKMQ, per germline (reference sequence). CDR3 sequence reads: CASSLVPIRAMNTEAFF. Written as DNA, the CDR3 is TGTGCCAGCAGCTTAGTCCCCATCAGGGCGATGAACACTGAAGCTTTCTTT.

The V gene is TRBV3-1 (or the pseudogene TRBV3-2), the J gene TRBJ1-1, with D possibly matching TRBD1 (5 bases). Germline values: CDR1 LGHDT, CDR2 YNNKEL (reference sequence). The CDR3 loop spans 16 amino acids. Trimming pared 4 bases from V and 6 bases from J, leaving 21 bases between. The CDR3 DNA is TGTGCCAGCAGCCCGTGGAGGGGCCCGGGGCCCTCTGAAGCTTTCTTT. Translation gives CASSPWRGPGPSEAFF.

This chain joins TRBV5-1 and TRBJ1-4; no clear D gene. The CDR3 runs to 15 residues. CDR1 is SGHRS and CDR2 is YFSETQ in the germline V gene. V was cut by 4 bases and J by 0 bases, with 10 bases left in between. This chain's CDR3 is CASSRLGATNEKLFF. CDR3 in DNA: TGCGCCAGCAGCCGCTTGGGAGCAACTAATGAAAAACTGTTTTTT.

This clone was counted a single time. J is TRBJ2-1 and V is TRBV4-1, with TRBD2 identical over 9 bases. The CDR3 loop spans 17 amino acids. CDR1 MGHRA and CDR2 YSYEKL come from the germline V gene. The V gene end was trimmed by 0 bases and the J gene end by 5 bases; junction bases not matched to a gene: 8. CDR3 coding DNA: TGCGCCAGCAGCCAAGATAAACGGCGCGGGGGGGACAATGAGCAGTTCTTC. As protein: CASSQDKRRGGDNEQFF.

This clone appeared a few times. The V call is TRBV10-2, the J call TRBJ2-2; 7 bases align to TRBD2. The CDR3 consists of 14 residues. Germline lookup yields CDR1 WSHSY and CDR2 SAAADI. V shed 4 bases, J shed 3 bases, and the junction held 2 bases outside the gene matches. CDR3 coding DNA: TGCGCCAGCAGTGGGCTAGCGGACACCGGGGAGCTGTTTTTT. As protein: CASSGLADTGELFF.

V is TRBV18 and J is TRBJ1-1, with no clear D. The V gene lost 4 bases and the J gene lost 3 bases, with 6 bases spanning the gap. CDR1 and CDR2 from the germline V gene are KGHSH and LQKENI. The CDR3 is made up of 12 amino acids. The CDR3 sequence: CASSRGYTEAFF. Written as DNA, the CDR3 is TGTGCCAGCTCACGAGGTTACACTGAAGCTTTCTTT.

V gene TRBV18 combines with J gene TRBJ2-7, with D possibly TRBD2 on 5 matching bases. Germline V gene lookup returns CDR1 KGHSH and CDR2 LQKENI. Between the trimmed V and J ends, which lost 2 bases and 0 bases, there was a span of 17 bases. This CDR3 comprises 17 residues. CDR3 residues: CASSPLESSASSYEQYF. The CDR3 nucleotides are TGTGCCAGCTCACCATTGGAGAGTAGCGCAAGCTCCTACGAGCAGTACTTC.

The table lists this clone with a count of one. This rearrangement joins TRBV7-8 to TRBJ2-7, with TRBD2 as a possible D gene (5 bases). CDR1 is SGHVS and CDR2 is FQNEAQ in the germline V gene. Trimming pared 2 bases from V and 5 bases from J, leaving 19 bases between. This CDR3 region has 16 residues. The CDR3 nucleotides read TGTGCCAGCAGCTTACCCCGGGGTAGGGTGGGTGACGAGCAGTACTTC. Protein: CASSLPRGRVGDEQYF.